These T cell receptor beta chains were read from a single sample in a study of blood T cell repertoires in COVID-19. The method was immunoSEQ multiplex PCR; TCRdb's version includes in-frame clones alone and lacks a portion of them. The sample lists 76,000 or so clones; 86% were seen once. Material for sequencing was peripheral blood. All receptors derive from an elderly man in a cohort sampled during active COVID-19. Each CDR3 is given with its conserved first and last residue. Fields, in order: J gene, D gene, V gene, clone size, CDR3 DNA, CDR3 protein. D genes are given only for firm matches. Size values are once, few and many counts, or a class for expanded clones, and some rows have none.

>TRBJ2-1|TRBD2|TRBV5-1|-
TGCGCCAGCAGCACCAGCGGGGGGACGTACAATGAGCAGTTCTTC
CASSTSGGTYNEQFF
>TRBJ1-1|TRBD1|TRBV2|few
TGTGCCAGCAGAGTGGACAGGGGGGTGGAAGCTTTCTTT
CASRVDRGVEAFF
>TRBJ2-1|-|TRBV5-1|-
TGCGCCAGCAGCACTACTACCGGGAGCCGGGAGCAGTTCTTC
CASSTTTGSREQFF
>TRBJ1-1|TRBD1|TRBV11-2|-
TGTGCCAGCAGCTTAGGCAGGGGGCAGAGAACTGAAGCTTTCTTT
CASSLGRGQRTEAFF
>TRBJ1-2|-|TRBV6-4|-
TGTGCCAGCAGTGGTCCGGGTAGGAACTATGGCTACACCTTC
CASSGPGRNYGYTF
>TRBJ2-2|TRBD1|TRBV3-1/TRBV3-2|-
TGTGCCAGCAGCGTACGACAGGGGAACACCGGGGAGCTGTTTTTT
CASSVRQGNTGELFF
>TRBJ2-1|TRBD1|TRBV19|-
TGTGCCAGTAGAAATAACAGGGGATCCTACAATGAGCAGTTCTTC
CASRNNRGSYNEQFF
>TRBJ1-6|TRBD1|TRBV19|-
TGTGCCAGTACAACCCAGGGGGTTGATAATTCACCCCTCCACTTT
CASTTQGVDNSPLHF
>TRBJ2-7|TRBD1|TRBV10-3|-
TGTGCCATCAGGGGACAGGGTTACGAGCAGTACTTC
CAIRGQGYEQYF
>TRBJ2-4|TRBD2|TRBV28|-
TGTGCCAGCAGTTTATCTAGCGGGGGCCAGTACTTC
CASSLSSGGQYF
>TRBJ1-1|-|TRBV4-2|-
TGTGCCAGCAGCCAAGGGCAGGGAGGGTTGGGGAACACTGAAGCTTTCTTT
CASSQGQGGLGNTEAFF
>TRBJ2-1|TRBD2|TRBV4-2|-
TGTGCCAGCAGCCCTCGGACTAGCGGGGCCAATGAGCAGTTCTTC
CASSPRTSGANEQFF
>TRBJ2-1|TRBD1|TRBV3-1/TRBV3-2|-
TGTGCCAGCAACAGGGGGCTGTCCTACAATGAGCAGTTCTTC
CASNRGLSYNEQFF
>TRBJ2-7|-|TRBV7-9|-
TGTGCCAGCAGCCTTGTATGGAGGGGAATGCACGAGCAGTACTTC
CASSLVWRGMHEQYF
>TRBJ2-1|TRBD2|TRBV10-3|-
TGTGCCATCAGTGAACTAGCGGGGGGGGATGAGCAGTTCTTC
CAISELAGGDEQFF
>TRBJ2-6|TRBD1|TRBV5-6|-
TGTGCCAGCAGCTTCCTAGGACAGGGGGCGCCCTGGGCCAACGTCCTGACTTTC
CASSFLGQGAPWANVLTF
>TRBJ1-1|-|TRBV3-1/TRBV3-2|-
TGTGCCAGCAGCCAAGTTGCCGGGGACACTGAAGCTTTCTTT
CASSQVAGDTEAFF
>TRBJ1-2|-|TRBV7-9|-
TGTGCCAGCAGCCACCCCCCAGAAAGCTATGGCTACACCTTC
CASSHPPESYGYTF
>TRBJ2-7|TRBD1|TRBV18|-
TGTGCCAGCTCACCCGGGACAGGGGCCTACGAGCAGTACTTC
CASSPGTGAYEQYF
>TRBJ1-5|TRBD1|TRBV27|-
TGTGCCACCCAGGGGTTGGGAATCAGGGGGGAGCCCCAGCATTTT
CATQGLGIRGEPQHF
>TRBJ1-3|TRBD1|TRBV27|-
TGTGCCAGCAGTTTTACAGGGGGCTCTGGAAACACCATATATTTT
CASSFTGGSGNTIYF
>TRBJ1-3|-|TRBV5-4|few
TGTGCCAGCAGCTCTCCAGGGTACGCTGGAAACACCATATATTTT
CASSSPGYAGNTIYF
>TRBJ1-5|TRBD1|TRBV5-5|-
TGTGCCAGCAGCAGGGGGACAGGGGGAAATCAGCCCCAGCATTTT
CASSRGTGGNQPQHF
>TRBJ1-2|TRBD1|TRBV7-2|once
TGTGCCAGCAGCTTAGAGGACAGGGCCCGATATGGCTACACCTTC
CASSLEDRARYGYTF
>TRBJ2-1|-|TRBV18|-
TGTGCCAGCTCACCATGGTCGGGGGGCGACAATGAGCAGTTCTTC
CASSPWSGGDNEQFF
>TRBJ2-5|TRBD1|TRBV5-4|once
TGTGCCAGTAAGGACAGGGGGCGAGAGACCCAGTACTTC
CASKDRGRETQYF
>TRBJ2-7|-|TRBV6-2/TRBV6-3|-
TGTGCCAGCAGCACTTACTCCTACGAGCAGTACTTC
CASSTYSYEQYF
>TRBJ1-5|-|TRBV27|-
TGTGCCAGCAGTCCCCCGCCCGCGGGGAGCAATCAGCCCCAGCATTTT
CASSPPPAGSNQPQHF
>TRBJ1-5|-|TRBV7-2|-
TGTGCCAGCAGCTTGGGGGCCAATCAGCCCCAGCATTTT
CASSLGANQPQHF
>TRBJ1-2|TRBD1|TRBV6-6|-
TGTGCCAGCAGTTACTCGCCGACAGGGACGTCGGGCTACACCTTC
CASSYSPTGTSGYTF
>TRBJ2-7|TRBD1|TRBV4-3|-
TGCGCCAGCAGCCAAGACAGGGTGACAGGGCGCGAGCAGTACTTC
CASSQDRVTGREQYF
>TRBJ2-2|-|TRBV28|-
TGTGCCAGCAGTTTGGGGGGGCAGAACACCGGGGAGCTGTTTTTT
CASSLGGQNTGELFF
>TRBJ2-1|TRBD1|TRBV10-3|-
TGTGCCAGCTGGACAGGGGGCGGCCTCTACAATGAGCAGTTCTTC
CASWTGGGLYNEQFF
>TRBJ2-3|TRBD2|TRBV7-9|-
TGTGCCAGCAGCCAGGGACTAGACCCCACAGATACGCAGTATTTT
CASSQGLDPTDTQYF
>TRBJ2-3|-|TRBV19|once
TGTGCCAGTAGTATGGATGCGGTCCTCCCGGGAACGCAGTATTTT
CASSMDAVLPGTQYF